This T cell receptor (beta chain) was identified in a study of T cell responses to AZD1222 COVID-19 vaccine. The ends lost 2 bases at V and 8 bases at J; junction bases unmatched: 3. CDR1 MNHNY and CDR2 SVGAGI come from the germline V gene (reference sequence). This CDR3 has 13 residues. TCRdb's copy holds only in-frame clones and misses some; the assay was immunoSEQ multiplex PCR. This sample has 140,000 or so clones; approximately 92% occur once, and the top ten carry approximately 1.5%. The chain combines TRBV6-6 with TRBJ1-5; 7 nucleotides agree with TRBD1. The sample in question was peripheral blood, obtained on day 0 of AZD1222 vaccination. This receptor was identified in an adult in good health. The CDR3 is CASSYADREPQHF. CDR3 DNA sequence: TGTGCCAGCAGTTACGCAGACAGGGAGCCCCAGCATTTT.